This entry concerns a single TCR beta chain. Germline assignment: CDR1 SGHVS and CDR2 FQNEAQ. The length of the CDR3 is 15 residues. V was pared by 2 bases and J by 3 bases, with 6 bases of the junction left unmatched. This record belongs to a study of blood T cell repertoires in COVID-19. In the original analysis: The authors estimated nucleated cell counts from reference gene primer amplification. Profiled with immunoSEQ multiplex PCR; TCRdb holds only in-frame clones, not every one. Clone size and the V and J calls come from that table; the DNA yielded D and trimming. The sample contains about 280,000 clones, approximately 88% of which appear only once.

The sample was peripheral blood. The chain employs TRBV7-8 and TRBJ1-2; 7 bases agree with TRBD1. The receptor was isolated from a man aged 50-60 years with acute or convalescent COVID-19. In nucleotides, the CDR3 is TGTGCCAGCAGCTTATCGGCGGGACAGTACTATGGCTACACCTTC. It codes for CASSLSAGQYYGYTF.